The clone carrying this TCR beta chain was recorded only once. Its antigen is currently unknown. A v3.0 immunoSEQ assay was performed at survey level. Here immunoSEQ multiplex PCR was the method, and the copy in TCRdb shows in-frame clones only, minus some. The table lists just over 35,000 clones, around 94% of them singletons. Germline values: CDR1 SGHKS, CDR2 YYEKEE (reference sequence). CDR3 size: 13 residues. With 0 bases removed from V and 8 bases from J, the gap between germline ends came to 9 bases. This sample was included in a study of long-term antiretroviral therapy in people with HIV. Across the whole study: The oldest specimens predate the 2015 immediate-ART recommendation by about a decade. General study findings and limits: ART-treated samples gained diversity yet remained below transplant donor controls.

Every donor had one or more pre-ART and two or more post-ART PBMC samples. The chain employs TRBV5-5 and TRBJ2-1, with D unclear. Sequenced material: unsorted PBMCs, taken 4.1 years after starting antiretroviral therapy. The receptor was derived from a woman in her forties or fifties with HIV. The CDR3: CASSLGFLYEQFF. The CDR3 region has the DNA TGTGCCAGCAGCTTGGGTTTTTTATATGAGCAGTTCTTC.